This TCR beta chain was documented in a study of T cells after yellow fever vaccination. Via MiXCR, TCRdb re-called the 5' RACE reads, giving one row per CDR3 protein. The sample holds hundreds of thousands of distinct CDR3 sequences, about 13% seen once. The CDR3 length is 14 residues. The V gene end was trimmed by 7 bases and the J gene end by 2 bases; junction bases not matched to a gene: 6. The germline V gene has CDR1 SGHVS and CDR2 FNYEAQ. The sequenced sample was PBMCs, obtained on the day of the yellow fever booster vaccination. The origin of this receptor is a man aged 30-40 years who received the YFV17D yellow fever vaccine. The rearrangement joins TRBV7-6 to TRBJ2-3; 7 nucleotides match TRBD1. CDR3 sequence: CASTRTGVTDTQYF. The CDR3 bases are TGTGCCAGCACTCGTACAGGGGTCACAGATACGCAGTATTTT.